The T cell receptor (beta chain) under discussion was sequenced for a study of T cells in Graves' hyperthyroidism and ophthalmopathy. Broader study findings: Prediction of ophthalmopathy progression came a median around 6.5 months pre-onset.

This clonotype appeared a single time. Its specificity is unknown. This may stem from a read error, because a much larger clone lies one nucleotide away. V dropped 3 bases and J dropped 7; count of bases not matched to a gene: 8. CDR1 and CDR2 (germline): DFQATT, SNEGSKA (reference sequence). The CDR3 is made up of 13 amino acids. From RNA transcripts, TCR beta CDR3 regions were amplified. A set of HTBI primers served as the primers for a first-round RT-PCR of the TCR CDR3. One entry per CDR3 protein results from TCRdb running MiXCR on the multiplex PCR reads. The table records over 650,000 distinct CDR3 sequences, around 15% of them present only once.

The V and J genes are TRBV20-1 and TRBJ2-7; TRBD2 matches at 8 bases. What was sequenced was blood. The receptor was derived from a man aged 18 to 30 with Graves' hyperthyroidism. CDR3 nucleotide sequence: TGCAGTGCTAGCGGGAGGGCCCCGGATGAGCAGTACTTC. It is translated as CSASGRAPDEQYF.